In its sample, the clone carrying this TCR beta chain was seen many times. As to time point: newly diagnosed GD, antithyroid drugs for less than 3 months. Isolated PBMC RNA provided the starting material for the TCR library. CDR3 length: 14 amino acids. CDR1 and CDR2 from the germline V gene are MNHEY and SVGEGT. Trimming pared 2 bases from V and 1 base from J, leaving 6 bases between. Building the TCR beta libraries relied on iRepertoire HTBI primers, and CDR3 regions underwent Arm-PCR. TCRdb re-called the multiplex PCR reads through MiXCR, storing one row per CDR3 protein. The sample includes roughly 610,000 distinct CDR3 sequences, around 16% of them seen just once. This entry is derived from a study of regulatory T cells in long-lasting Graves disease. The sample also formed part of further work on T cells in Graves' hyperthyroidism and ophthalmopathy.

The source is a man younger than 35 with Graves disease. Sequencing was performed on peripheral blood mononuclear cells (PBMCs), taken at new diagnosis, from a patient treated with antithyroid drugs. The chain uses TRBV6-2 or TRBV6-3 and TRBJ1-3; D ambiguous. The CDR3 DNA is TGTGCCAGCAGTTACGGCAGGTCTGGAAACACCATATATTTT. Its protein is CASSYGRSGNTIYF.